The 5 T cell receptor beta chains presented below share a single source sample, sequenced in a study of early T cells in non-severe SARS-CoV-2 infection. TCRdb reprocessed the 5' RACE reads with MiXCR, giving one entry per CDR3 protein. The sample holds 40,000 to 55,000 distinct CDR3 sequences, 7.7% seen once. Input material: whole blood. The receptors shown here come from an adult who was a healthcare worker with PCR-confirmed SARS-CoV-2 infection or an uninfected control (not recorded which).

This clonotype was detected many times. The chain carries TRBV12-3 or TRBV12-4 and TRBJ1-5; D is ambiguous. Between the trimmed V and J ends, which lost 1 base and 3 bases, there was a span of 4 bases. This CDR3 has 13 amino acids. Here the CDR3 DNA reads TGTGCCAGCAGTTTAGAGGCCAATCAGCCCCAGCATTTT. As protein: CASSLEANQPQHF.

Many counts were recorded for this clonotype. The chain recombines TRBV29-1 with TRBJ1-1, with D perhaps TRBD1 (6 bases). Trimming cost V 4 bases and J 4 bases, with 16 bases left between them. CDR3 size: 14 residues. Per germline, CDR1 SQVTM and CDR2 ANQGSEA. The CDR3 DNA reads TGCAGCGTTGTCCGGGGGCCCCTGAGCACTGAAGCTTTCTTT. Amino acid sequence: CSVVRGPLSTEAFF. Full variable domain (remainder filled in from reference TRBV29-1 and TRBJ1-1): SAVISQKPSRDICQRGTSLTIQCQVDSQVTMMFWYRQQPGQSLTLIATANQGSEATYESGFVIDKFPISRPNLTFSTLTVSNMSPEDSSIYLCSVVRGPLSTEAFFGQGTRLTVV.

This clonotype was observed many times. The chain combines TRBV20-1 with TRBJ1-1; 8 positions agree with TRBD1. Germline loops: CDR1 DFQATT, CDR2 SNEGSKA (reference sequence). The CDR3 has 12 residues. Trimming cost V 3 bases and J 6 bases; bases outside gene matches: 3. As DNA, the CDR3 is TGCAGTGCTAGGAGGACAGGGTCTGAAGCTTTCTTT. This encodes CSARRTGSEAFF.

The chain combines TRBV29-1 with TRBJ1-2; D unclear. Looked up from germline, CDR1 is SQVTM and CDR2 is ANQGSEA. The CDR3 has 14 amino acids. V was pared by 2 bases and J by 2 bases, with 12 bases between. The DNA for the CDR3 is TGCAGCGTTGAATGGCCCCAAACCAACTATGGCTACACCTTC. It yields the protein CSVEWPQTNYGYTF.

The sample holds many counts of this clonotype. This chain joins TRBV6-6 and TRBJ2-7; possibly TRBD1 or TRBD2 for D (5 bases each). Trimming removed 6 bases from V and 2 bases from J, with 11 bases in between. CDR3 length equals 13 residues. Germline V gives CDR1 MNHNY, CDR2 SVGAGI (reference sequence). CDR3 loop: CASRLRDPYEQYF. The CDR3 DNA sequence: TGTGCCAGCAGACTCAGGGACCCCTACGAGCAGTACTTC.